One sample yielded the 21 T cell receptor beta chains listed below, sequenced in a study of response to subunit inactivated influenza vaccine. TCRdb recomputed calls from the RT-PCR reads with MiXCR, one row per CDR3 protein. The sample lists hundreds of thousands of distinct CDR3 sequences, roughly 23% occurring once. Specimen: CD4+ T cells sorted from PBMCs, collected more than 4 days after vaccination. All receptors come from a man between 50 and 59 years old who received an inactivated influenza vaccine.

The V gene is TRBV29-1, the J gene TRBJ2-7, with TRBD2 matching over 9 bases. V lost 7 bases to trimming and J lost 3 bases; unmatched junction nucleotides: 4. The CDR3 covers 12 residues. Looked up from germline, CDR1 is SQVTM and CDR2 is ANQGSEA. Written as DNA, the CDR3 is TGCAGCGCCCTGACTAGCGGCTACGAGCAGTACTTC. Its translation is CSALTSGYEQYF.

The chain's CDR3 is CASSLNQGSRTEAFF. In DNA, the CDR3 is TGTGCCAGCAGCTTAAATCAGGGGTCGAGAACTGAAGCTTTCTTT. V usage is TRBV11-2 and J usage is TRBJ1-1; D is perhaps TRBD1 (6 bases). This CDR3 comprises 15 residues. Germline V gene data show CDR1 as SGHAT and CDR2 as FQNNGV. The V gene lost 2 bases and the J gene lost 5 bases, with 15 bases spanning the gap.

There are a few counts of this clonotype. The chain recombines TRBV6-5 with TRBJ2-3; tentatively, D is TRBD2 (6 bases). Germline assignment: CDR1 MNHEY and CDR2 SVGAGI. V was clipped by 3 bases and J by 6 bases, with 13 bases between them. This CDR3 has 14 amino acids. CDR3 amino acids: CASSYASAGDTQYF. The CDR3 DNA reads TGTGCCAGCAGTTATGCTAGCGCGGGGGATACGCAGTATTTT.

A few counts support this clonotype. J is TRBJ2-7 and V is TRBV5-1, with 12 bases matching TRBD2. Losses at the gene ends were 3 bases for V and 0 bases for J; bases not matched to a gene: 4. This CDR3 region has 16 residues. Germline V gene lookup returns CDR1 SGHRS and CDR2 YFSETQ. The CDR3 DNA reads TGCGCCAGCAGCTCAGGGACTAGCGGGTTCTCCTACGAGCAGTACTTC. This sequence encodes CASSSGTSGFSYEQYF.

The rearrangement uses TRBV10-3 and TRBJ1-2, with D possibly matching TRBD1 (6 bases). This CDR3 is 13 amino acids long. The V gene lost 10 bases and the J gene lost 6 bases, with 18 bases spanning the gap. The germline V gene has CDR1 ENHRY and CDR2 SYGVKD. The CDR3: CATPSGEGNGYTF. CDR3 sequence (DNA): TGTGCCACCCCGTCAGGGGAGGGGAATGGCTACACCTTC.

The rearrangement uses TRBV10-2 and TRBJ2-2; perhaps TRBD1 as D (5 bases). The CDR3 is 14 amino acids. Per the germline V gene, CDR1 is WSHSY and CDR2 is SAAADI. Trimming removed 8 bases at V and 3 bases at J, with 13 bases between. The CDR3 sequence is CASFSQGYTGELFF. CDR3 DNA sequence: TGCGCCAGCTTCAGTCAGGGCTACACCGGGGAGCTGTTTTTT.

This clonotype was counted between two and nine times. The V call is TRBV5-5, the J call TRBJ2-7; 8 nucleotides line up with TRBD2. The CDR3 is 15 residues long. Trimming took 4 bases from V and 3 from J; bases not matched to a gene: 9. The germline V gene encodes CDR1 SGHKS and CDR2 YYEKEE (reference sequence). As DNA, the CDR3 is TGTGCCAGCAGCATTTCTACTAGCGGCCTCTACGAGCAGTACTTC. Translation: CASSISTSGLYEQYF.

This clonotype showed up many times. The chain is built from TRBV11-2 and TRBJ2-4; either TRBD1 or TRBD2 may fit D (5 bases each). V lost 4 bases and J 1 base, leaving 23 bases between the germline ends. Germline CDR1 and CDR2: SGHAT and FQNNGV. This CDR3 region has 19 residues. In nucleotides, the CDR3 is TGTGCCAGCAGCTCGCCCCCGGGACGGCGAGCCTTTGCCAAAAACATTCAGTACTTC. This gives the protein CASSSPPGRRAFAKNIQYF.

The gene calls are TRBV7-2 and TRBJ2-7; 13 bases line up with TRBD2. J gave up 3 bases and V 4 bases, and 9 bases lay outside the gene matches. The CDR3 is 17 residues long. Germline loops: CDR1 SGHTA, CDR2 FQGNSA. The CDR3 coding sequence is TGTGCCAGCAGCTCCCGCCTAAGACTAGCGGGGGGCTACGAGCAGTACTTC. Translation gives CASSSRLRLAGGYEQYF. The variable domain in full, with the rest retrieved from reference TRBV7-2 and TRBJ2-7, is GAGVSQSPSNKVTEKGKDVELRCDPISGHTALYWYRQSLGQGLEFLIYFQGNSAPDKSGLPSDRFSAERTGGSVSTLTIQRTQQEDSAVYLCASSSRLRLAGGYEQYFGPGTRLTVT.

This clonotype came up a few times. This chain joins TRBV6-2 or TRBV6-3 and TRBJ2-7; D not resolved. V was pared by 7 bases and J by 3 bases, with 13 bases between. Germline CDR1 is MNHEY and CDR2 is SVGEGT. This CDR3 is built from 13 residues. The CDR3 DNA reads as TGTGCCAGCAAGAATCGGAAAGGCTACGAGCAGTACTTC. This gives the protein CASKNRKGYEQYF.

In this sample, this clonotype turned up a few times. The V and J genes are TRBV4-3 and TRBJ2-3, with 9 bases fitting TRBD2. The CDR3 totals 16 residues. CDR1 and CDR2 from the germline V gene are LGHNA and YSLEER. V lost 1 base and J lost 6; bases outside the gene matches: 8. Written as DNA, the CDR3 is TGCGCCAGCAGCCAAGTCGGCGGGAGGGCTGGGGATACGCAGTATTTT. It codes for CASSQVGGRAGDTQYF.

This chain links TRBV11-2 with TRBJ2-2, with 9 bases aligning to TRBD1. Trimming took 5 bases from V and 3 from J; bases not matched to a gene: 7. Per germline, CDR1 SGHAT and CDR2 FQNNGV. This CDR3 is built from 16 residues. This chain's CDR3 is CASSTTWTGDTGELFF. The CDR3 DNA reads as TGTGCCAGCAGCACCACCTGGACAGGGGACACCGGGGAGCTGTTTTTT. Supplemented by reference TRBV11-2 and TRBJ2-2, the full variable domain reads EAGVAQSPRYKIIEKRQSVAFWCNPISGHATLYWYQQILGQGPKLLIQFQNNGVVDDSQLPKDRFSAERLKGVDSTLKIQPAKLEDSAVYLCASSTTWTGDTGELFFGEGSRLTVL.

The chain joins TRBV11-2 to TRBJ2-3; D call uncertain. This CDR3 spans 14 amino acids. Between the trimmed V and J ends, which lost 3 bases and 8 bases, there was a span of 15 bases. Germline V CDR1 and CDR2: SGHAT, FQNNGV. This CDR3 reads CASSFPLALGTQYF. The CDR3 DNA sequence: TGTGCCAGCAGCTTTCCCTTAGCACTTGGTACGCAGTATTTT.

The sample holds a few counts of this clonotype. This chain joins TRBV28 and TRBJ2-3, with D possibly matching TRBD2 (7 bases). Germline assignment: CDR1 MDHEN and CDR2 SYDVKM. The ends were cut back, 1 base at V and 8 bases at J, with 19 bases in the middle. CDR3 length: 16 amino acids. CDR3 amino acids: CASSLSGGGFAGTQYF. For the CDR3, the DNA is TGTGCCAGCAGTTTATCTGGCGGGGGCTTCGCGGGTACGCAGTATTTT.

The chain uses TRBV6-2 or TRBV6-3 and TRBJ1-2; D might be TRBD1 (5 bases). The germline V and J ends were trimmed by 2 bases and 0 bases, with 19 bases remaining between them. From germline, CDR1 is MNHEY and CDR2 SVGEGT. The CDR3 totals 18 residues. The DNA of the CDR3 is TGTGCCAGCAGTTACGACTTCCTTCGACAGAAAACTAACTATGGCTACACCTTC. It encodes CASSYDFLRQKTNYGYTF.

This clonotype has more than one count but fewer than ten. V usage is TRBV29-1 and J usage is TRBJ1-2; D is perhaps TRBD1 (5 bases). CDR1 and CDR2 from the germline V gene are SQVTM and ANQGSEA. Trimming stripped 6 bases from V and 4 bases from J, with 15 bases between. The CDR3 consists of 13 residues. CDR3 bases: TGCAGCGTCGGGGGACTTACAGGCTATGGCTACACCTTC. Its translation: CSVGGLTGYGYTF.

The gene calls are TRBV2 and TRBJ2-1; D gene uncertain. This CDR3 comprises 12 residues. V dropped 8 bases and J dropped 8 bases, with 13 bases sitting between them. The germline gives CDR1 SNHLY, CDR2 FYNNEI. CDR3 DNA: TGTGCCAGCTCGGGTTGGACCGATGAGCAGTTCTTC. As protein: CASSGWTDEQFF.

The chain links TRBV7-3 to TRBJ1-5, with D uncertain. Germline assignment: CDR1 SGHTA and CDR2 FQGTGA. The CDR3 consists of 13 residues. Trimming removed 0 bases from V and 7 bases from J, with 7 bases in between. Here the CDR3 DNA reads TGTGCCAGCAGCTTAACACACGACCAGCCCCAGCATTTT. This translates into CASSLTHDQPQHF.

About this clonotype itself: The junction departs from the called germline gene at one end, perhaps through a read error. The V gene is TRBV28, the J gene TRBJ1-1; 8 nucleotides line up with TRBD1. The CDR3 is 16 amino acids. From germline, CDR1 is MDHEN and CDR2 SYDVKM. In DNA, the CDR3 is TGTTCCAGCAGTTCGGACAGGGTGTATTCGAACACTGAAGCTTTCTTT. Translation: CSSSSDRVYSNTEAFF. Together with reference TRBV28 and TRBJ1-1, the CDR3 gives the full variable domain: DVKVTQSSRYLVKRTGEKVFLECVQDMDHENMFWYRQDPGLGLRLIYFSYDVKMKEKGDIPEGYSVSREKKERFSLILESASTNQTSMYLCSSSSDRVYSNTEAFFGQGTRLTVV.

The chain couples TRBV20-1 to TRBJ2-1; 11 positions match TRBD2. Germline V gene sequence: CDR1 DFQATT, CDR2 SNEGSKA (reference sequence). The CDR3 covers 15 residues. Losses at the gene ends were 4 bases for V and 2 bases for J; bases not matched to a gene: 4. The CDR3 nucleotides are TGCAGTGCTATTCCTAGCGGGGGGCCCTACAATGAGCAGTTCTTC. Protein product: CSAIPSGGPYNEQFF.

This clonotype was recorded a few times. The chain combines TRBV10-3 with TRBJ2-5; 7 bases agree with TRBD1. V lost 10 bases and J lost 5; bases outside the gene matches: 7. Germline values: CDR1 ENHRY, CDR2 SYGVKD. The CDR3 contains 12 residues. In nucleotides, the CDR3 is TGTGCCACCCGACAGGGTTCCGAGACCCAGTACTTC. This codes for CATRQGSETQYF.